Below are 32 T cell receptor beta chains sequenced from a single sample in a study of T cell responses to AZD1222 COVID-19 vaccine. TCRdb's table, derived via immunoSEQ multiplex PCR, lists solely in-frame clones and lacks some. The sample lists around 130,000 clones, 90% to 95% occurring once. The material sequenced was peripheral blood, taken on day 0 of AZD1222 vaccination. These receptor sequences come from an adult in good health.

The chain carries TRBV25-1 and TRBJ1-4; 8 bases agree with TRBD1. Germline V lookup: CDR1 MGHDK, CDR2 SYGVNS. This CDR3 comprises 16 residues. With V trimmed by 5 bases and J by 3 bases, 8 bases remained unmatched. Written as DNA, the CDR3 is TGTGCCAGCAGTCACTCCCCGGGACAGGCTAATGAAAAACTGTTTTTT. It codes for CASSHSPGQANEKLFF.

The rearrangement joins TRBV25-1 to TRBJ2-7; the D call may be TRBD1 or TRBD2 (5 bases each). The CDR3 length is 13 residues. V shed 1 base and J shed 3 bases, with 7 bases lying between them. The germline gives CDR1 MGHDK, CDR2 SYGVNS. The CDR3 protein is CASSEWDHYEQYF. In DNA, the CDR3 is TGTGCCAGCAGTGAATGGGACCACTACGAGCAGTACTTC.

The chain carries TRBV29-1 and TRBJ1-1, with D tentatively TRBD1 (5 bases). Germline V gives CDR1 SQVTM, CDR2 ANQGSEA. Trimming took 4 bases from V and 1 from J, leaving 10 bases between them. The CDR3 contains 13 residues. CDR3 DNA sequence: TGCAGCGTTGCTCAACAGGAGAACACTGAAGCTTTCTTT. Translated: CSVAQQENTEAFF.

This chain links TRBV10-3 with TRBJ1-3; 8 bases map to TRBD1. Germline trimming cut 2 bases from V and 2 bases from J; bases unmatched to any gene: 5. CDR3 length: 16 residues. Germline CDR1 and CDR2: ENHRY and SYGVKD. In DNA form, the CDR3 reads TGTGCCATCAGTGAGACGGGACAGGCCCCTGGAAACACCATATATTTT. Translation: CAISETGQAPGNTIYF.

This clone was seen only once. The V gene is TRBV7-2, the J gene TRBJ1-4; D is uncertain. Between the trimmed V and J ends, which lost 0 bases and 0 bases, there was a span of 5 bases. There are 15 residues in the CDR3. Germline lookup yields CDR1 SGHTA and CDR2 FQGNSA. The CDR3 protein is CASSLAGATNEKLFF. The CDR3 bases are TGTGCCAGCAGCTTAGCGGGAGCAACTAATGAAAAACTGTTTTTT.

The CDR3 nucleotides read TGTGCCAGCAGCAGGGCTAGGGGGACAATGAACACTGAAGCTTTCTTT. Translating it yields CASSRARGTMNTEAFF. The chain joins TRBV5-4 to TRBJ1-1; the D gene is possibly TRBD1 (6 bases). The germline V gene has CDR1 SGHNT and CDR2 YYREEE (reference sequence). This CDR3 contains 16 residues. V dropped 4 bases and J dropped 0 bases, with 16 bases sitting between them.

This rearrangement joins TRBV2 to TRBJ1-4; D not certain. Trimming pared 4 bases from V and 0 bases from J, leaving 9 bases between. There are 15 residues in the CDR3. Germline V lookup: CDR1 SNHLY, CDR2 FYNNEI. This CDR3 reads CASSALAATNEKLFF. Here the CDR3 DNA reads TGTGCCAGCAGTGCCCTGGCAGCAACTAATGAAAAACTGTTTTTT.

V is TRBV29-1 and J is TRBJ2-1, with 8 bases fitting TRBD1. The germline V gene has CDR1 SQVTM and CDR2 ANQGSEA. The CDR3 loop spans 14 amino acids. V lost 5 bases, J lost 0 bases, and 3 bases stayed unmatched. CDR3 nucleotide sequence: TGCAGCGTTAAGACAGGGGACTCCTACAATGAGCAGTTCTTC. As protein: CSVKTGDSYNEQFF.

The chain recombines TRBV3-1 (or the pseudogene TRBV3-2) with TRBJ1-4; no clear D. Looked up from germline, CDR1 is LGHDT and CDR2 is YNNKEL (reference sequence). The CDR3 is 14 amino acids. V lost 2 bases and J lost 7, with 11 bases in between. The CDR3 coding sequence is TGTGCCAGCAGCCAATTAGGGATCGGTGAAAAACTGTTTTTT. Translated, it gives CASSQLGIGEKLFF.

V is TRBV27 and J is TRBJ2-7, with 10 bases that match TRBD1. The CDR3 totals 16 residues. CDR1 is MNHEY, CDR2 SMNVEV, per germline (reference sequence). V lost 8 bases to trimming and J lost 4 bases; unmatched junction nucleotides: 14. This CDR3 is CASSQKPGQGSYEQYF. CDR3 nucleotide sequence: TGTGCCAGCTCCCAAAAACCGGGACAGGGGTCTTACGAGCAGTACTTC.

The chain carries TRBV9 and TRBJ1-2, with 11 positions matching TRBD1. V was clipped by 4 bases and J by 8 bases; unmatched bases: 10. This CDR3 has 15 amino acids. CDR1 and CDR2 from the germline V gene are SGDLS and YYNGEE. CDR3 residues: CASSPGQGAGRGYTF. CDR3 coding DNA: TGTGCCAGCAGCCCAGGACAGGGGGCCGGGCGGGGCTACACCTTC.

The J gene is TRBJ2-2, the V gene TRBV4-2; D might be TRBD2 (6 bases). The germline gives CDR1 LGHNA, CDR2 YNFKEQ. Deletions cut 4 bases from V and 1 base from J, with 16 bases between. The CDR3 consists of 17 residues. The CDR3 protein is CASSLEARERNTGELFF. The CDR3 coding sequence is TGTGCCAGCAGCCTCGAAGCCCGGGAGCGGAACACCGGGGAGCTGTTTTTT.

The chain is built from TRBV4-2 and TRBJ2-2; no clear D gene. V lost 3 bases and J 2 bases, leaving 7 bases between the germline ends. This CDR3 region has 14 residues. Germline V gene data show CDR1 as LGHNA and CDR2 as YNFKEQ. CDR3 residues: CASSHQINTGELFF. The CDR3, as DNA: TGTGCCAGCAGCCATCAAATTAACACCGGGGAGCTGTTTTTT.

The chain's CDR3 is CASSSTGSSYNEQFF. The CDR3 DNA follows: TGTGCCAGCAGTTCTACAGGGAGCTCCTACAATGAGCAGTTCTTC. The chain carries TRBV27 and TRBJ2-1; D perhaps matches TRBD1 (6 bases). Between the trimmed V and J ends, which lost 4 bases and 0 bases, there was a span of 10 bases. The CDR3 has 15 residues. Looked up from germline, CDR1 is MNHEY and CDR2 is SMNVEV (reference sequence).

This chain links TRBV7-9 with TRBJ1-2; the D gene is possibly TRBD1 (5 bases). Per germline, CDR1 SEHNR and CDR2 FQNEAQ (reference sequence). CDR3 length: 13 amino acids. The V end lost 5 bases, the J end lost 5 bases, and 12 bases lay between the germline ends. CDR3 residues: CASSGTFEYGYTF. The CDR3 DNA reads TGTGCCAGCAGCGGGACTTTTGAGTATGGCTACACCTTC.

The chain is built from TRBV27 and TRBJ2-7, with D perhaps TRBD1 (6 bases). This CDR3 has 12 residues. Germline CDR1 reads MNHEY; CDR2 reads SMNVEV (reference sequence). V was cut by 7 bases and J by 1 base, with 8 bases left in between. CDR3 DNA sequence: TGTGCCAGCAAAACAGGGTCCTACGAGCAGTACTTC. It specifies CASKTGSYEQYF.

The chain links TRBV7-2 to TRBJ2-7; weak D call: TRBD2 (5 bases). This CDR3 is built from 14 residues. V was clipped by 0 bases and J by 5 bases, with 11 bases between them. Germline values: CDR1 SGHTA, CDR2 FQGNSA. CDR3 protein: CASSLALVAHEQYF. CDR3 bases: TGTGCCAGCAGCTTAGCACTAGTTGCCCACGAGCAGTACTTC.

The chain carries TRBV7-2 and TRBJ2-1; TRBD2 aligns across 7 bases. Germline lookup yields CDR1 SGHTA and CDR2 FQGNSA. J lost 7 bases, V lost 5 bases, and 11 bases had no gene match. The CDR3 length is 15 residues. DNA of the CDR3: TGTGCCAGCAGCGTTTCTAGCGGAACGGGGAATGAGCAGTTCTTC. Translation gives CASSVSSGTGNEQFF. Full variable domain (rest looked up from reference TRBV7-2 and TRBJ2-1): GAGVSQSPSNKVTEKGKDVELRCDPISGHTALYWYRQSLGQGLEFLIYFQGNSAPDKSGLPSDRFSAERTGGSVSTLTIQRTQQEDSAVYLCASSVSSGTGNEQFFGPGTRLTVL.

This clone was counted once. The CDR3 reads CASQPGQGSYNEQFF. CDR3 sequence (DNA): TGTGCCAGTCAGCCGGGACAGGGCTCCTACAATGAGCAGTTCTTC. V and J are TRBV5-6 and TRBJ2-1; the match to TRBD1 covers 9 bases. Trimming at V came to 8 bases and at J to 0 bases, leaving 6 bases not matched to a gene. This CDR3 spans 15 amino acids. The germline CDR1 and CDR2 sequences are SGHDT and YYEEEE.

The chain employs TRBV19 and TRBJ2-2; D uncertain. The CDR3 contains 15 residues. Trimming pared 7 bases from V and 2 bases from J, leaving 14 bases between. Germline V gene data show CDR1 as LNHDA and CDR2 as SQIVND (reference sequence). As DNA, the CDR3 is TGTGCCAGTAACCCTCGGCAGGAAAACACCGGGGAGCTGTTTTTT. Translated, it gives CASNPRQENTGELFF.

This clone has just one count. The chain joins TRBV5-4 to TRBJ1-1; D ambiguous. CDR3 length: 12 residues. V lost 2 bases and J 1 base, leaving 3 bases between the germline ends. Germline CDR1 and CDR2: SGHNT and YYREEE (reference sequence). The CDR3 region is CASSLRNTEAFF. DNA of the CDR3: TGTGCCAGCAGCTTACGGAACACTGAAGCTTTCTTT.

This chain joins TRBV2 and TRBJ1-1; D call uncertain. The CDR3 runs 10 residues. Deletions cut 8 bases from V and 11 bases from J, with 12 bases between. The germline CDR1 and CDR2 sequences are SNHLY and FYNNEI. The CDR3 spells CASGGRYAFF. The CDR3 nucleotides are TGTGCCAGCGGCGGACGATACGCTTTCTTT.

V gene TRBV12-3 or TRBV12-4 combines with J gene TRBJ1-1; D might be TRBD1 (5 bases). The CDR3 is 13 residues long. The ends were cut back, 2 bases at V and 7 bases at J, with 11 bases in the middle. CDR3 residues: CASSLSGADEAFF. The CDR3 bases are TGTGCCAGCAGTTTATCTGGGGCAGATGAAGCTTTCTTT.

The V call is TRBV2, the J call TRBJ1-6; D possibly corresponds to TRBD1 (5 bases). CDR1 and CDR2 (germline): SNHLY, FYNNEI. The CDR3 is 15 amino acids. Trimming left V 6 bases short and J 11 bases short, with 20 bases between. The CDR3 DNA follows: TGTGCCAGCAGCCCCGAGGGGCCGGGGGGGACACCCCTCCACTTT. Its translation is CASSPEGPGGTPLHF.

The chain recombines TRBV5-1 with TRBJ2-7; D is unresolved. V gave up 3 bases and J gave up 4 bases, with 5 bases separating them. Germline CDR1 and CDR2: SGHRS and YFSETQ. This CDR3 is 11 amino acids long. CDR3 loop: CASSSTYEQYF. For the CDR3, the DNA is TGCGCCAGCAGCTCGACTTACGAGCAGTACTTC.

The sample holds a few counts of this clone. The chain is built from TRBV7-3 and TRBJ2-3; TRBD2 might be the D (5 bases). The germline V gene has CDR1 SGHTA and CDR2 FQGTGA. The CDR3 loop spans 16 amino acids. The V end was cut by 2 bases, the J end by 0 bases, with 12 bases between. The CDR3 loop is CASSLGGLGSTDTQYF. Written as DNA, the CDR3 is TGTGCCAGCAGCTTAGGAGGTTTAGGGAGCACAGATACGCAGTATTTT.

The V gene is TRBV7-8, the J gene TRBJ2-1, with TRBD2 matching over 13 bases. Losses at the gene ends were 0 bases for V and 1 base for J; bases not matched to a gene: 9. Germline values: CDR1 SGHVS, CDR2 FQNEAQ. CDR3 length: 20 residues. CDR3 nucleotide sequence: TGTGCCAGCAGCTTAGCGTGGACACAGGGACTAGCGGGATCCTACAATGAGCAGTTCTTC. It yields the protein CASSLAWTQGLAGSYNEQFF.

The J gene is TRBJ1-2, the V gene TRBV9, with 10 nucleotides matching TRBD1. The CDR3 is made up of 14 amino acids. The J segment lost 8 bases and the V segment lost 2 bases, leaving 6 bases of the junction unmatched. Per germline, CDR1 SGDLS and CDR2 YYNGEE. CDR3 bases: TGTGCCAGCAGCGTCGGACAGGGGGAGGAAGGCTACACCTTC. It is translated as CASSVGQGEEGYTF. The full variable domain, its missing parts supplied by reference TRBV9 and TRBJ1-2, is DSGVTQTPKHLITATGQRVTLRCSPRSGDLSVYWYQQSLDQGLQFLIQYYNGEERAKGNILERFSAQQFPDLHSELNLSSLELGDSALYFCASSVGQGEEGYTFGSGTRLTVV.

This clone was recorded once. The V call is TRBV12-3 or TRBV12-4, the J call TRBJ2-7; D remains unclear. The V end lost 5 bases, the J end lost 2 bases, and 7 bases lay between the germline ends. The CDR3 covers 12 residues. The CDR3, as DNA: TGTGCCAGCAGTGGCCGCACCTACGAGCAGTACTTC. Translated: CASSGRTYEQYF.

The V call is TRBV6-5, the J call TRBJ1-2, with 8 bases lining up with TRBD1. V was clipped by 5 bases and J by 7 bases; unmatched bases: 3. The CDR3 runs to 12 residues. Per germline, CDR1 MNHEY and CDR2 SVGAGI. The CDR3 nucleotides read TGTGCCAGCAGTCGGACAGGGCCTGGCTACACCTTC. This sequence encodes CASSRTGPGYTF.

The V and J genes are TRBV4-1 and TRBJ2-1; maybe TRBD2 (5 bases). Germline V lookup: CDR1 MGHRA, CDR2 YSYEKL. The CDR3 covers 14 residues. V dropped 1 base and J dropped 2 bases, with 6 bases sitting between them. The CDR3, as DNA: TGCGCCAGCAGCCAAGCCGGGGCCTACAATGAGCAGTTCTTC. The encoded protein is CASSQAGAYNEQFF.

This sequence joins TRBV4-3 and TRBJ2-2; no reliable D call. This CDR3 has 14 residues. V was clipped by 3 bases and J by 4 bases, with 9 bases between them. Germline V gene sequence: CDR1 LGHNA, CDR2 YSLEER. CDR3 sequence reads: CASSHWTSTGELFF. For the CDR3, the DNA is TGCGCCAGCAGCCACTGGACCAGCACCGGGGAGCTGTTTTTT.